The text below deals with one TCR beta chain. The naive CD8 population came from CD45RO-negative cells selected for CCR7, without terminally differentiated effector memory CD45RA+ cells. CDR1 and CDR2 (germline): MNHEY, SMNVEV (reference sequence). CDR3 length equals 14 residues. V was shortened by 6 bases and J by 6 bases, with 14 bases between the two germline ends. This sample stems from a study of shared clonotypes between healthy human individuals. Sequenced by immunoSEQ multiplex PCR; TCRdb stores in-frame clones only, minus some. This table has 2 million to 2.5 million clones, 85% to 95% appearing once.

The V call is TRBV27, the J call TRBJ1-4, with D unclear. Material: naive CD8+ T cells from PBMCs. This clonotype was sampled from a young man in good health. Some clones in this sample may be carry-over from other donors' samples. CDR3 protein: CASSTGWLDEKLFF. For the CDR3, the DNA is TGTGCCAGCAGCACGGGGTGGTTGGATGAAAAACTGTTTTTT.